The source of this T cell receptor (beta chain) is a study of identical twins. Notes on the study in general: A partial confounding effect on zero-insertion analyses could come from invariant MAIT and iNKT cells.

This CDR3 is 14 amino acids long. Germline CDR1 DFQATT, CDR2 SNEGSKA (reference sequence). The V gene lost 3 bases and the J gene lost 4 bases, with 15 bases spanning the gap. With respect to this clonotype: The antigen is unknown.

TCRdb processed the 5' RACE reads anew with MiXCR; each CDR3 protein has one entry. The table shows some 1,600,000 distinct CDR3 sequences, with under 35% occurring only once. The receptor was derived from a newborn girl in good health. The sample was cord blood. This sequence joins TRBV20-1 and TRBJ1-2, with D hard to call. CDR3 DNA sequence: TGCAGTGCTAGGGGTCAGGCGGGCCCCTATGGCTACACCTTC. Its protein product is CSARGQAGPYGYTF.